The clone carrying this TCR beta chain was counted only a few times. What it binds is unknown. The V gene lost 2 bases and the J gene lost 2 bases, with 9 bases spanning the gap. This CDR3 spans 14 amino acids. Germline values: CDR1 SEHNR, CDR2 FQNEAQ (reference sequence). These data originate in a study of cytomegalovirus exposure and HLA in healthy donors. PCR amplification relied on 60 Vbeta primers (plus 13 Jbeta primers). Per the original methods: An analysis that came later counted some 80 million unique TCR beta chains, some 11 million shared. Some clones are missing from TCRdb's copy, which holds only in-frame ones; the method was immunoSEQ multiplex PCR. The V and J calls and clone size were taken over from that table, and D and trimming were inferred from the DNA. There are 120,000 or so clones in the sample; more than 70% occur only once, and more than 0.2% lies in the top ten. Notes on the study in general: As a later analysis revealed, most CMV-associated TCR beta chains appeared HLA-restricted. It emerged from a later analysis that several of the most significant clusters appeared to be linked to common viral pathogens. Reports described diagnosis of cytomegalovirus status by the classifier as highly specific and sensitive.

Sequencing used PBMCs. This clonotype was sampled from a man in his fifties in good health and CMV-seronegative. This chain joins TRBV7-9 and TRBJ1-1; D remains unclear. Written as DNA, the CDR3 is TGTGCCAGCAGCTTAAGCCTGAGTAACACTGAAGCTTTCTTT. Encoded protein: CASSLSLSNTEAFF.